This TCR beta chain is drawn from a study of Ad26.COV2.S vaccination and SARS-CoV-2 variants. Overall study context: Donor got 5x10^10 or 1x10^11 viral particles of Ad26.COV2.S.

The treatment denotes: about 20 received Ad26.COV2.S at low or high dose, single or two shots; five or six received placebo; per-sample allocation not given. Samples came from day 63 after the first vaccine or placebo injection. Whole-study findings and limits: Marked by substantial breadth, spike-specific CD8+ and CD4+ T cell responses were reportedly seen after vaccination. Vaccine and placebo groups showed comparable non-spike TCR breadth.

CDR3 size: 14 residues. J was trimmed by 5 bases and V by 0 bases; bases with no gene match: 1. Germline loops: CDR1 LNHDA, CDR2 SQIVND (reference sequence). About this clone itself: Its target is unknown.

The data were produced by immunoSEQ multiplex PCR, yet TCRdb's version contains in-frame clones alone and is incomplete. The data show approximately 400,000 clones, approximately 83% seen once. The sample consisted of peripheral blood, taken in a trial of Ad26.COV2.S vaccine versus placebo. This chain links TRBV19 with TRBJ1-5, with 7 positions matching TRBD1. This receptor was identified in a person between 18 and 65 years old who received the Ad26.COV2.S COVID-19 vaccine or a placebo. In nucleotides, the CDR3 is TGTGCCAGTAGTATAGACAGGGGGGATCAGCCCCAGCATTTT. It is translated as CASSIDRGDQPQHF.